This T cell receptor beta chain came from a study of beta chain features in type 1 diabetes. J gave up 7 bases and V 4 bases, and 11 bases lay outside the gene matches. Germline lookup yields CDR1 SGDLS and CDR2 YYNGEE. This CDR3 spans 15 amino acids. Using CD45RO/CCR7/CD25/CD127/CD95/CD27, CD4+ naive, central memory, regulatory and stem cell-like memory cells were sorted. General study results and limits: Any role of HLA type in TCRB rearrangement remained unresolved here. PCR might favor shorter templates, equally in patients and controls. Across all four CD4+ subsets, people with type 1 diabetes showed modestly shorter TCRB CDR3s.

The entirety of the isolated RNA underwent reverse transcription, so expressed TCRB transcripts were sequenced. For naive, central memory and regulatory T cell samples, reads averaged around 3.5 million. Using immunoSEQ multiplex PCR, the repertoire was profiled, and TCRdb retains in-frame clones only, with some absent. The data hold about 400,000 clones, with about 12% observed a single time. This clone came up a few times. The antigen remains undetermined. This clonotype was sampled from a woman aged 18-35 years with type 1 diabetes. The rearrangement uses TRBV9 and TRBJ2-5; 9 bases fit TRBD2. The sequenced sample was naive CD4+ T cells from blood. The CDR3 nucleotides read TGTGCCAGCAGCCTCAGGACTAGCGAAGACGCGACCCAGTACTTC. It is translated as CASSLRTSEDATQYF.